These 21 T cell receptor beta chains were all obtained from the same sample, sequenced in a study of response to subunit inactivated influenza vaccine. TCRdb re-analysed the RT-PCR reads in MiXCR, keeping a single row per CDR3 protein. The profile shows about 530,000 distinct CDR3 sequences, 10% to 15% of them singletons. The sample in question was PBMCs from blood, obtained about 40 days after vaccination. These receptor sequences come from a man aged 50-60 years who received an inactivated influenza vaccine.

The J gene is TRBJ2-1, the V gene TRBV4-2; 9 bases agree with TRBD2. The junction had 8 bases not matched to a gene; V was cut back by 3 bases and J by 2 bases. Looked up from germline, CDR1 is LGHNA and CDR2 is YNFKEQ. The CDR3 loop spans 17 amino acids. The CDR3 is CASSQGVAGATYNEQFF. CDR3 DNA: TGTGCCAGCAGCCAGGGGGTAGCGGGAGCTACCTACAATGAGCAGTTCTTC.

The chain employs TRBV20-1 and TRBJ2-1, with 12 bases aligning to TRBD2. V lost 5 bases to trimming and J lost 2 bases; unmatched junction nucleotides: 1. This CDR3 is 14 amino acids long. From germline, CDR1 is DFQATT and CDR2 SNEGSKA (reference sequence). Here the CDR3 reads CSAGLAGTYNEQFF. The CDR3 coding sequence is TGCAGTGCTGGACTAGCGGGGACCTACAATGAGCAGTTCTTC.

This clonotype was detected a few times. The chain employs TRBV6-2 or TRBV6-3 and TRBJ2-7, with a possible D match to TRBD1 (5 bases). From germline, CDR1 is MNHEY and CDR2 SVGEGT. CDR3 length: 14 residues. Trimming removed 6 bases at V and 5 bases at J, with 17 bases between. In nucleotides, the CDR3 is TGTGCCAGCAGACGCCTTTCAGGGTTCCACGAGCAGTACTTC. It codes for CASRRLSGFHEQYF.

The chain recombines TRBV28 with TRBJ2-5, with TRBD2 matching over 14 bases. V shed 3 bases, J shed 4 bases, and the junction held 7 bases outside the gene matches. CDR1 is MDHEN, CDR2 SYDVKM, per germline. The CDR3 extends over 17 amino acids. The CDR3 nucleotides are TGTGCCAGCAGTTTCATGGGACTAGCGGGAGTCACAGAGACCCAGTACTTC. Amino acids: CASSFMGLAGVTETQYF.

The rearrangement joins TRBV6-1 to TRBJ1-2, with TRBD1 identical over 12 bases. The CDR3 has 15 amino acids. Germline assignment: CDR1 MNHNS and CDR2 SASEGT. The ends lost 6 bases at V and 4 bases at J; junction bases unmatched: 6. CDR3 coding DNA: TGTGCCAGCAGGGGGACAGGGGGCCAACTCTATGGCTACACCTTC. This sequence encodes CASRGTGGQLYGYTF.

This clonotype appeared many times. The rearrangement joins TRBV20-1 to TRBJ2-3; tentative D call: TRBD1 (6 bases). The V gene's germline CDR1 is DFQATT and CDR2 SNEGSKA (reference sequence). Deletions cut 5 bases from V and 0 bases from J, with 12 bases between. There are 14 residues in the CDR3. As DNA, the CDR3 is TGCAGTGCTGTACGGGACACTAGCACAGATACGCAGTATTTT. Its translation: CSAVRDTSTDTQYF.

In this sample, this clonotype turned up a few times. V is TRBV10-3 and J is TRBJ2-1; D is tentatively TRBD1 or TRBD2 (5 bases each). The CDR3 covers 16 residues. Trimming shortened V by 2 bases and J by 0 bases, and 11 bases separated the two germline ends. Germline values: CDR1 ENHRY, CDR2 SYGVKD. This CDR3 reads CAISEPGPNSYNEQFF. In DNA form, the CDR3 reads TGTGCCATCAGTGAGCCGGGACCGAACTCCTACAATGAGCAGTTCTTC.

This clonotype was found many times. V usage is TRBV6-5 and J usage is TRBJ2-1, with 7 bases that match TRBD2. The CDR3 length is 16 residues. V was clipped by 0 bases and J by 6 bases; unmatched bases: 8. CDR1 is MNHEY and CDR2 is SVGAGI in the germline V gene. The CDR3 sequence is CASSYSRRGGGNEQFF. The CDR3 nucleotides are TGTGCCAGCAGTTACTCAAGGCGGGGCGGGGGCAATGAGCAGTTCTTC.

This clonotype was recorded a few times. The chain combines TRBV20-1 with TRBJ2-7; the match to TRBD1 covers 8 bases. This CDR3 is 14 amino acids long. Germline V lookup: CDR1 DFQATT, CDR2 SNEGSKA (reference sequence). Losses at the gene ends were 1 base for V and 6 bases for J; bases not matched to a gene: 8. CDR3 sequence (DNA): TGCAGTGCTAGAGCAGGGGGCCCACGCTCCGAGCAGTACTTC. Translated, it gives CSARAGGPRSEQYF.

The chain employs TRBV9 and TRBJ2-2; 9 bases align to TRBD1. CDR1 SGDLS and CDR2 YYNGEE come from the germline V gene. This CDR3 contains 15 residues. J lost 11 bases, V lost 4 bases, and 12 bases had no gene match. The CDR3 protein is CASSLSGQGVGELFF. The DNA of the CDR3 is TGTGCCAGCAGCCTATCGGGACAGGGCGTCGGCGAGCTGTTTTTT.

This chain links TRBV12-3 or TRBV12-4 with TRBJ2-3, with 13 bases lining up with TRBD2. The trim removed 8 bases at V and 5 bases at J, leaving 4 bases unmatched. The length of the CDR3 is 14 residues. The CDR3 DNA follows: TGTGCCAGCCGACTAGCGGGGGGCGAAGATACGCAGTATTTT. Translation gives CASRLAGGEDTQYF.

The gene calls are TRBV5-1 and TRBJ2-3; TRBD1 agrees at 8 bases. V gave up 4 bases and J gave up 1 base; unmatched junction bases: 8. Germline values: CDR1 SGHRS, CDR2 YFSETQ. The length of the CDR3 is 16 residues. The CDR3 reads CASSPLADRGTDTQYF. DNA of the CDR3: TGCGCCAGCAGCCCCCTGGCGGACAGGGGCACAGATACGCAGTATTTT.

This chain connects TRBV12-3 or TRBV12-4 to TRBJ2-1; 7 positions match TRBD2. V lost 6 bases, J lost 5 bases, and 10 bases stayed unmatched. The CDR3 totals 15 residues. CDR3 in amino acids: CASSAALAEDNEQFF. The CDR3 DNA sequence: TGTGCCAGCAGCGCCGCCCTAGCGGAGGACAATGAGCAGTTCTTC.

This chain links TRBV12-3 or TRBV12-4 with TRBJ2-3, with 7 bases identical to TRBD1. V shed 4 bases and J 4 bases; nucleotides not matched to a gene: 5. CDR3 length: 14 residues. The CDR3 region has the DNA TGTGCCAGCAGTTCCGGGACAGAGGCAGATACGCAGTATTTT. Amino acids: CASSSGTEADTQYF.

This clonotype was seen more than once but under ten times. The chain links TRBV5-6 to TRBJ1-6; D not certain. V was shortened by 2 bases and J by 4 bases, with 10 bases between the two germline ends. The CDR3 totals 15 residues. Germline V CDR1 and CDR2: SGHDT, YYEEEE. The CDR3: CASSLGVTYNSPLHF. CDR3 nucleotide sequence: TGTGCCAGCAGCTTAGGAGTTACTTATAATTCACCCCTCCACTTT.

About this clonotype: The junction does not match germline at one end; this may be a read error. The V gene is TRBV28, the J gene TRBJ1-1, with no clear D. CDR3 length: 14 residues. CDR1 is MDHEN and CDR2 is SYDVKM in the germline V gene. CDR3 bases: TGTGCCAGCACTTTACCTACGCGGTACACTGAAGCTTTCTTT. It codes for CASTLPTRYTEAFF. The full variable domain, in which reference TRBV28 and TRBJ1-1 provide the parts outside the CDR3, is DVKVTQSSRYLVKRTGEKVFLECVQDMDHENMFWYRQDPGLGLRLIYFSYDVKMKEKGDIPEGYSVSREKKERFSLILESASTNQTSMYLCASTLPTRYTEAFFGQGTRLTVV.

This clonotype showed up just a few times. The V and J genes are TRBV20-1 and TRBJ1-5, with 12 bases aligning to TRBD1. This CDR3 spans 14 amino acids. Germline V CDR1 and CDR2: DFQATT, SNEGSKA (reference sequence). V was clipped by 7 bases and J by 7 bases; unmatched bases: 8. CDR3 nucleotide sequence: TGCAGTGATACCGGGACAGGGGGCGCCCAGCCCCAGCATTTT. Translating gives CSDTGTGGAQPQHF.

This clonotype was seen a handful of times. This rearrangement joins TRBV30 to TRBJ2-3; D is undetermined. This CDR3 contains 12 residues. Germline V CDR1 and CDR2: GTSNPN, SVGIG (reference sequence). Trimming shortened V by 1 base and J by 2 bases, and 4 bases separated the two germline ends. The CDR3 spells CAWSEVTDTQYF. In DNA form, the CDR3 reads TGTGCCTGGAGTGAAGTCACAGATACGCAGTATTTT.

This clonotype was seen many times. The chain joins TRBV5-5 to TRBJ1-2; a possible D gene is TRBD1 (5 bases). Germline-derived CDR1 and CDR2 are SGHKS and YYEKEE (reference sequence). Trimming stripped 4 bases from V and 4 bases from J, with 8 bases between. CDR3 size: 12 residues. The CDR3 loop is CASSQTVYGYTF. The CDR3 DNA reads TGTGCCAGCAGCCAGACAGTCTATGGCTACACCTTC. The variable domain in full, completed from reference TRBV5-5 and TRBJ1-2, reads DAGVTQSPTHLIKTRGQQVTLRCSPISGHKSVSWYQQVLGQGPQFIFQYYEKEERGRGNFPDRFSARQFPNYSSELNVNALLLGDSALYLCASSQTVYGYTFGSGTRLTVV.

This sequence joins TRBV29-1 and TRBJ2-5; D call uncertain. V shed 4 bases and J shed 2 bases, with 8 bases lying between them. This CDR3 region has 12 residues. CDR1 is SQVTM, CDR2 ANQGSEA, per germline. The CDR3 sequence is CSVASEQETQYF. In DNA, the CDR3 is TGCAGCGTTGCGTCCGAACAAGAGACCCAGTACTTC.

The rearrangement uses TRBV7-2 and TRBJ2-2, with D possibly TRBD2 on 6 matching bases. Germline V gene data show CDR1 as SGHTA and CDR2 as FQGNSA. Trimming took 2 bases from V and 4 from J, leaving 11 bases between them. The CDR3 length is 15 residues. The CDR3, as DNA: TGTGCCAGCAGCTTAACACGGGGGACCACCGGGGAGCTGTTTTTT. Protein: CASSLTRGTTGELFF.